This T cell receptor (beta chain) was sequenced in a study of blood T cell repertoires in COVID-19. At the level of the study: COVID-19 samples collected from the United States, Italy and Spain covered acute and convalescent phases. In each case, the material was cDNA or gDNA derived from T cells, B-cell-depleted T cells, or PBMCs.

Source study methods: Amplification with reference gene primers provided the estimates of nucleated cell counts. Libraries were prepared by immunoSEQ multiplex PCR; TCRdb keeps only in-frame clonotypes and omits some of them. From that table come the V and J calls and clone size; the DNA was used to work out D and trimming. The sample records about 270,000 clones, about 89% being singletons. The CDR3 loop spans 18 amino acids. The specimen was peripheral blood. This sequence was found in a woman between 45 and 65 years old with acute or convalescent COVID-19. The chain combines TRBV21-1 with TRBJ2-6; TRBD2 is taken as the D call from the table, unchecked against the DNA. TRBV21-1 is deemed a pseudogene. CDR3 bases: TGTGCCAGCAGCACTCAACTTACGAGCTTCTCTGGGGCCAACGTCCTGACTTTC. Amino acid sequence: CASSTQLTSFSGANVLTF.